This TCR beta chain was sequenced during a study of blood T cell repertoires in COVID-19. As for the study in general: The United States, Italy and Spain supplied acute and convalescent COVID-19 samples. PBMCs, B-cell-depleted T cells, or T cells provided the cDNA or gDNA that made up the material.

Germline assignment: CDR1 MNHEY and CDR2 SVGAGI. The CDR3 extends over 14 amino acids. V gave up 6 bases and J gave up 0 bases, with 9 bases separating them. Original processing notes: Cell counts per sample came from amplifying reference gene primers. Method: immunoSEQ multiplex PCR; TCRdb's copy keeps in-frame clones and lacks some. D and trimming were read from the DNA, whereas the V and J calls and clone size are those reported in that table. The sample lists about 170,000 clones; around 82% were seen once. Sequencing used peripheral blood. This clonotype was obtained from a woman older than 75 with active or convalescent COVID-19. The chain joins TRBV6-5 to TRBJ1-5; D not certain. The CDR3 DNA follows: TGTGCCAGCAGAGGGAGTTATAGCAATCAGCCCCAGCATTTT. Translated, it gives CASRGSYSNQPQHF.